The sequence of this T cell receptor beta chain was determined in a study of T cells in Graves' hyperthyroidism and ophthalmopathy. In the study overall: Peripheral blood samples were taken at initial diagnosis, prior to any treatment.

There were TCR beta CDR3 regions amplified from RNA transcripts. TCR CDR3 underwent first-round RT-PCR with the HTBI primer set. TCRdb passed the multiplex PCR reads through MiXCR, listing each CDR3 protein once. Of about 520,000 distinct CDR3 sequences listed, 24% were seen once; the top ten hold over 9%. Cells are PBMCs isolated from roughly 9.3 ml of fresh blood. Looked up from germline, CDR1 is MDHEN and CDR2 is SYDVKM. This CDR3 has 13 amino acids. Findings of the study overall: Before onset, by a median of around 6.4 months, the model predicted ophthalmopathy.

At least ten counts were recorded for this clonotype. Its target is unknown. Possible read error: a much larger clone is one base away. Sample: blood. This TCR was recovered from a woman in her 30s with Graves' ophthalmopathy. The chain has TRBV28 and TRBJ2-7; TRBD2 matches 7 bases. The CDR3 spells CASRTGGLYEQCF. In DNA form, the CDR3 reads TGTGCCAGCAGAACGGGGGGTCTCTACGAGCAGTGCTTC.